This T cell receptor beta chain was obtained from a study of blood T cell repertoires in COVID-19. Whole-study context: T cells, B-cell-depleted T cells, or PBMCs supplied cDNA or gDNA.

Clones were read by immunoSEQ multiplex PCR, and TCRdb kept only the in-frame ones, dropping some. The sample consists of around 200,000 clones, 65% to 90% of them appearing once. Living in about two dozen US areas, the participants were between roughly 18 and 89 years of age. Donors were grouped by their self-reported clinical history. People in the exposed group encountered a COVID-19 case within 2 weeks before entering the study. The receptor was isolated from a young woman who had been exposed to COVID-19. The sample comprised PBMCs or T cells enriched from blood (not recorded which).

The CDR3 protein is CASSLTSGGKAGELFF. The CDR3 region has the DNA TGTGCCAGCAGCCTTACTAGCGGGGGGAAGGCCGGGGAGCTGTTTTTT. J is TRBJ2-2 and V is TRBV9, with 12 bases that match TRBD2. V shed 4 bases and J 6 bases; nucleotides not matched to a gene: 7. In germline, CDR1 is SGDLS, CDR2 YYNGEE. CDR3 length: 16 residues.